The 21 T cell receptor beta chains presented below share a single source sample, sequenced in a study of circulating CD8 cells and anti-PD-1 response in melanoma. Using approximately 15 ng of total RNA, TCR libraries were made with the QIAseq Immune Repertoire TCR panel. MiXCR was run by TCRdb on the reads, yielding one entry per CDR3 protein. The sample holds a few hundred distinct CDR3 sequences, approximately 4% seen once. Live CD3+CD8+TCRalphabeta+ cells were sorted into four subsets by PD-1 and/or TIGIT. The sample was CD8+ T cells from PBMCs, taken at baseline or after one month of anti-PD-1 therapy (not recorded which). Source of these receptors: a human donor with melanoma.

By share of the sample, this clonotype is large (0.1 to 1%). The genes are TRBV19 and TRBJ2-2; 8 bases are a match to TRBD1. Germline V gene lookup returns CDR1 LNHDA and CDR2 SQIVND (reference sequence). There are 12 residues in the CDR3. Germline trimming cut 10 bases from V and 6 bases from J; bases unmatched to any gene: 4. CDR3 loop: CATQTGAGELFF. CDR3 nucleotides: TGTGCCACTCAGACAGGGGCCGGGGAGCTGTTTTTT.

This clonotype is deemed medium-sized (0.01 to 0.1%). V usage is TRBV2 and J usage is TRBJ2-3; unclear D gene. The germline CDR1 and CDR2 sequences are SNHLY and FYNNEI. This CDR3 comprises 15 residues. Trimming left V 3 bases short and J 2 bases short, with 12 bases between. CDR3 bases: TGTGCCAGCAGTGATCCTATCACCGCCACAGATACGCAGTATTTT. This sequence encodes CASSDPITATDTQYF.

The chain carries TRBV23-1 and TRBJ1-5; perhaps TRBD1 as D (5 bases). TRBV23-1 is placed among ORFs of uncertain function. The CDR3 totals 13 residues. V dropped 7 bases and J dropped 4 bases, with 11 bases sitting between them. CDR3 in amino acids: CASKGRDNQPQHF. The CDR3 DNA reads TGCGCCAGCAAGGGCAGGGATAATCAGCCCCAGCATTTT.

The rearrangement links TRBV28 to TRBJ2-7; 7 positions agree with TRBD1. The CDR3 runs to 15 residues. V lost 5 bases to trimming and J lost 2 bases; unmatched junction nucleotides: 9. CDR1 is MDHEN and CDR2 is SYDVKM in the germline V gene. The chain's CDR3 is CASSRIAGGPYEQYF. CDR3 DNA: TGTGCCAGCAGTAGAATCGCAGGGGGACCCTACGAGCAGTACTTC. Filled out from reference TRBV28 and TRBJ2-7, the complete variable domain reads DVKVTQSSRYLVKRTGEKVFLECVQDMDHENMFWYRQDPGLGLRLIYFSYDVKMKEKGDIPEGYSVSREKKERFSLILESASTNQTSMYLCASSRIAGGPYEQYFGPGTRLTVT.

Sample share makes this clonotype large (0.1 to 1%). The chain carries TRBV21-1 and TRBJ2-7. TRBV21-1 is shown as a pseudogene. The CDR3 length is 15 residues. The DNA for the CDR3 is TGTGCCAGCAGCCTCTCGACGGTGAGCTCCTACGAGCAGTACTTC. This encodes CASSLSTVSSYEQYF.

This clonotype is medium-sized within its sample. The chain couples TRBV2 to TRBJ2-1; the match to TRBD2 covers 9 bases. The V and J ends lost 1 base and 12 bases, in that order; junction bases with no gene match: 16. Germline V lookup: CDR1 SNHLY, CDR2 FYNNEI. The CDR3 covers 17 residues. CDR3 region: CASSEVWTSANPLSQFF. The CDR3 nucleotides read TGTGCCAGCAGTGAAGTATGGACTAGCGCGAATCCACTGTCGCAGTTCTTC.

Within the sample, this clonotype is hyperexpanded. The chain has TRBV29-1 and TRBJ2-1, with D tentatively TRBD1 or TRBD2 (5 bases each). The ends were cut back, 8 bases at V and 7 bases at J, with 12 bases in the middle. CDR1 is SQVTM, CDR2 ANQGSEA, per germline. This CDR3 is 11 amino acids long. The CDR3 loop is CSLKWGNEQFF. DNA for the CDR3: TGCAGCCTGAAATGGGGGAATGAGCAGTTCTTC.

The V and J genes are TRBV5-5 and TRBJ1-1; D not resolved. Per germline, CDR1 SGHKS and CDR2 YYEKEE (reference sequence). Trimming pared 0 bases from V and 4 bases from J, leaving 10 bases between. This CDR3 region has 14 residues. CDR3 residues: CASSLEGYITEAFF. The CDR3 DNA follows: TGTGCCAGCAGCTTGGAAGGATACATCACTGAAGCTTTCTTT.

This clonotype is categorized as large. The chain combines TRBV20-1 with TRBJ2-1, with D uncertain. This CDR3 region has 12 residues. Trimming removed 2 bases at V and 8 bases at J, with 10 bases between. Germline CDR1 DFQATT, CDR2 SNEGSKA (reference sequence). The CDR3 sequence is CSARSLGHEQFF. The DNA of the CDR3 is TGCAGTGCTAGAAGTCTAGGACATGAGCAGTTCTTC.

Judged by abundance, this clonotype is medium-sized. V is TRBV2 and J is TRBJ1-1; D is ambiguous. CDR1 is SNHLY and CDR2 is FYNNEI in the germline V gene. Trimming took off 6 bases at V and 6 bases at J, with 14 bases between the two ends. The CDR3 has 13 residues. The CDR3 sequence is CASSEGVNSEAFF. Written as DNA, the CDR3 is TGTGCCAGCAGCGAGGGAGTCAACTCTGAAGCTTTCTTT.

This clonotype rates as large. The CDR3 sequence is CASSASGYEQYF. In DNA form, the CDR3 reads TGCGCCAGCAGTGCTAGCGGCTACGAGCAGTACTTC. The chain employs TRBV10-2 and TRBJ2-7, with 7 positions matching TRBD2. Trimming cost V 4 bases and J 3 bases; bases outside gene matches: 0. The CDR3 spans 12 residues. Germline values: CDR1 WSHSY, CDR2 SAAADI.

By proportion, this clonotype is large. V usage is TRBV6-2 or TRBV6-3 and J usage is TRBJ1-5; 9 positions agree with TRBD1. Looked up from germline, CDR1 is MNHEY and CDR2 is SVGEGT. With 2 bases clipped from V and 3 bases from J, the junction kept 8 bases outside the gene matches. The CDR3 has 17 residues. This chain's CDR3 is CASSYLGTGWSNQPQHF. CDR3 DNA: TGTGCCAGCAGTTACCTTGGGACAGGGTGGTCCAATCAGCCCCAGCATTTT.

The CDR3: CASTIGPGDEAFF. The CDR3 region has the DNA TGTGCCAGTACCATCGGTCCAGGGGATGAAGCTTTCTTT. The V and J genes are TRBV19 and TRBJ1-1; maybe TRBD1 (6 bases). V dropped 7 bases and J dropped 7 bases, with 16 bases sitting between them. Per germline, CDR1 LNHDA and CDR2 SQIVND (reference sequence). The CDR3 runs to 13 residues.

This clonotype is deemed medium-sized. The chain couples TRBV5-5 to TRBJ2-2, with D unresolved. This CDR3 comprises 12 residues. V lost 5 bases and J 6 bases, leaving 8 bases between the germline ends. From germline, CDR1 is SGHKS and CDR2 YYEKEE (reference sequence). CDR3 in DNA: TGTGCCAGCAGTCACCAGGCCGGGGAGCTGTTTTTT. Translated: CASSHQAGELFF.

In its sample, this clonotype ranks as large. The rearrangement uses TRBV19 and TRBJ2-1, with D hard to call. The V and J ends lost 4 bases and 9 bases respectively, with 10 bases between them. The germline CDR1 and CDR2 sequences are LNHDA and SQIVND (reference sequence). The CDR3 has 12 residues. The CDR3 DNA reads as TGTGCCAGTAGTAGTACGTGGGCTGAGCAGTTCTTC. Amino acid sequence: CASSSTWAEQFF.

Judged by abundance, this clonotype is large. V gene TRBV19 combines with J gene TRBJ1-2; TRBD1 might be the D (6 bases). The length of the CDR3 is 16 residues. Trimming cost V 2 bases and J 6 bases, with 19 bases left between them. CDR1 is LNHDA and CDR2 is SQIVND in the germline V gene (reference sequence). The DNA for the CDR3 is TGTGCCAGTAGTATAACCCCCGTAGGGGGGGCCGATGGCTACACCTTC. Translated: CASSITPVGGADGYTF.

Relative to its sample, this clonotype is large. V usage is TRBV5-4 and J usage is TRBJ2-7, with D perhaps TRBD1 or TRBD2 (6 bases each). The CDR3 runs 12 residues. CDR1 SGHNT and CDR2 YYREEE come from the germline V gene (reference sequence). Trimming removed 6 bases from V and 6 bases from J, with 13 bases in between. The CDR3 bases are TGTGCCAGCAACTCCGGGGGCTCCGAGCAGTACTTC. It specifies CASNSGGSEQYF.

By share, this clonotype counts as large (0.1 to 1%). J is TRBJ2-7 and V is TRBV6-6, with D unresolved. The CDR3 is made up of 12 amino acids. V was shortened by 6 bases and J by 3 bases, with 9 bases between the two germline ends. Germline V gene data show CDR1 as MNHNY and CDR2 as SVGAGI (reference sequence). The CDR3 protein is CASSPNSYEQYF. The CDR3, as DNA: TGTGCCAGCAGCCCGAACAGCTACGAGCAGTACTTC.

This clonotype was observed a few times. The chain's CDR3 is CASTIGGNTEAFF. In DNA, the CDR3 is TGTGCCAGTACCATCGGGGGGAACACTGAAGCTTTCTTT. The chain couples TRBV19 to TRBJ1-1; maybe TRBD1 (5 bases). The V end lost 7 bases, the J end lost 1 base, and 10 bases lay between the germline ends. The CDR3 extends over 13 amino acids. CDR1 and CDR2 from the germline V gene are LNHDA and SQIVND (reference sequence).

This clonotype is categorized as large (0.1 to 1%). The rearrangement joins TRBV7-2 to TRBJ2-3; no definite D call. The V gene lost 1 base and the J gene lost 7 bases, with 6 bases spanning the gap. The germline V gene has CDR1 SGHTA and CDR2 FQGNSA. The CDR3 is made up of 12 amino acids. CDR3 region: CASSLGGNTQYF. DNA of the CDR3: TGTGCCAGCAGCTTAGGTGGGAATACGCAGTATTTT.

This clonotype is medium-sized in the sample. The chain employs TRBV18 and TRBJ1-1; D uncertain. Germline lookup yields CDR1 KGHSH and CDR2 LQKENI. The CDR3 runs 15 residues. Trimming removed 3 bases at V and 2 bases at J, with 13 bases between. CDR3 in amino acids: CASSPRADSNTEAFF. The DNA for the CDR3 is TGTGCCAGCTCACCCCGGGCGGATAGTAACACTGAAGCTTTCTTT.